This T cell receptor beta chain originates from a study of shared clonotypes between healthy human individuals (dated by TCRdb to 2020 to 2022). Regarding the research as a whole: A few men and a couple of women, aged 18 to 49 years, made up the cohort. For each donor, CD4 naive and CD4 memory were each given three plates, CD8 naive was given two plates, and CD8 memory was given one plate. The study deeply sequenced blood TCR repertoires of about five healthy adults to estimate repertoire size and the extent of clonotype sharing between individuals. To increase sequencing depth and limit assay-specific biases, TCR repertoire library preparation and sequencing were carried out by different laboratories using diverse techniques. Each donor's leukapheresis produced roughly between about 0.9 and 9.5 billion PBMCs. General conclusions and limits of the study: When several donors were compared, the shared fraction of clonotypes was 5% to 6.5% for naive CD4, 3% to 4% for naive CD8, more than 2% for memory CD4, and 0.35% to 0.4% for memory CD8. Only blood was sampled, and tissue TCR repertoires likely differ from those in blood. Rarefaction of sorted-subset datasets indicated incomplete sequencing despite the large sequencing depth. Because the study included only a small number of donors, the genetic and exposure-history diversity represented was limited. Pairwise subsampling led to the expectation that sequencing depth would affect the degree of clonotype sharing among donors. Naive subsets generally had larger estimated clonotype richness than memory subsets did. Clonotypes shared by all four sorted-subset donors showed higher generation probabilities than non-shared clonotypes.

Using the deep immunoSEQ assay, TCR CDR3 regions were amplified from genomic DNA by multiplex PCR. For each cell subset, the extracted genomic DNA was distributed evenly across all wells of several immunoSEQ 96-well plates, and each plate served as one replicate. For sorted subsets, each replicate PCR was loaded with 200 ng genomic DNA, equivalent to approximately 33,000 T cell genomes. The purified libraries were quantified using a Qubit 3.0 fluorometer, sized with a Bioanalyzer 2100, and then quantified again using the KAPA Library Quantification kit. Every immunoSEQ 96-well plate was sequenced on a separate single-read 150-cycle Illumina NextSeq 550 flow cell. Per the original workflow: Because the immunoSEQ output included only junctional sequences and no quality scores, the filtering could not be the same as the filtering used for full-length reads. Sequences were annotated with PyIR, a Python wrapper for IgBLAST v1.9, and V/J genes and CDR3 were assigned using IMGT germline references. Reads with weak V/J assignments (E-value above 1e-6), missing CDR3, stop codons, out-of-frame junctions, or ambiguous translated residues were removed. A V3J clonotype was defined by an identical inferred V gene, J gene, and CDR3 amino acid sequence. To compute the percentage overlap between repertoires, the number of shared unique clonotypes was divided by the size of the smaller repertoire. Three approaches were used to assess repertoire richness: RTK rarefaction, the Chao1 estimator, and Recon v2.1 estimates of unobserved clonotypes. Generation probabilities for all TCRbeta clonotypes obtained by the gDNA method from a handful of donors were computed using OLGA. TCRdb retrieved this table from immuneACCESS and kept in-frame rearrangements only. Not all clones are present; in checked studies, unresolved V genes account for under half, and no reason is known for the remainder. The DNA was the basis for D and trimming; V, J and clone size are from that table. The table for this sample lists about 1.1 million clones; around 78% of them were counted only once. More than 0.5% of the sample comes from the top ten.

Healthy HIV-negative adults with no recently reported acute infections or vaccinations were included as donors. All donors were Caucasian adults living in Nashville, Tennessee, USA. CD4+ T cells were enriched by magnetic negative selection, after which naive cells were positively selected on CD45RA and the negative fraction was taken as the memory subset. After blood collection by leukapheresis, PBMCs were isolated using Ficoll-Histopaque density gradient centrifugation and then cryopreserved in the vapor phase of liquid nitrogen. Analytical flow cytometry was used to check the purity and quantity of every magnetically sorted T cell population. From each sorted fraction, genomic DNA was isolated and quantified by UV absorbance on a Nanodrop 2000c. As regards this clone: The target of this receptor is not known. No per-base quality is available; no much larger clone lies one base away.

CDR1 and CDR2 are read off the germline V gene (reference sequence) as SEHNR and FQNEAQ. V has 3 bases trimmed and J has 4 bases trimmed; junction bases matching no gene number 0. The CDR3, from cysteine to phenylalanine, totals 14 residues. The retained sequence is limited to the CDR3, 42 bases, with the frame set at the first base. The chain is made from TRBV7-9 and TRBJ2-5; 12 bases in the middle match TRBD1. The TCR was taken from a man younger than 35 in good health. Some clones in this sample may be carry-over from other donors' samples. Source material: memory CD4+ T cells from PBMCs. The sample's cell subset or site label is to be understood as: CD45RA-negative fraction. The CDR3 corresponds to CASSLGQGAETQYF. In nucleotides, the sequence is TGTGCCAGCAGCTTGGGACAGGGGGCAGAGACCCAGTACTTC.